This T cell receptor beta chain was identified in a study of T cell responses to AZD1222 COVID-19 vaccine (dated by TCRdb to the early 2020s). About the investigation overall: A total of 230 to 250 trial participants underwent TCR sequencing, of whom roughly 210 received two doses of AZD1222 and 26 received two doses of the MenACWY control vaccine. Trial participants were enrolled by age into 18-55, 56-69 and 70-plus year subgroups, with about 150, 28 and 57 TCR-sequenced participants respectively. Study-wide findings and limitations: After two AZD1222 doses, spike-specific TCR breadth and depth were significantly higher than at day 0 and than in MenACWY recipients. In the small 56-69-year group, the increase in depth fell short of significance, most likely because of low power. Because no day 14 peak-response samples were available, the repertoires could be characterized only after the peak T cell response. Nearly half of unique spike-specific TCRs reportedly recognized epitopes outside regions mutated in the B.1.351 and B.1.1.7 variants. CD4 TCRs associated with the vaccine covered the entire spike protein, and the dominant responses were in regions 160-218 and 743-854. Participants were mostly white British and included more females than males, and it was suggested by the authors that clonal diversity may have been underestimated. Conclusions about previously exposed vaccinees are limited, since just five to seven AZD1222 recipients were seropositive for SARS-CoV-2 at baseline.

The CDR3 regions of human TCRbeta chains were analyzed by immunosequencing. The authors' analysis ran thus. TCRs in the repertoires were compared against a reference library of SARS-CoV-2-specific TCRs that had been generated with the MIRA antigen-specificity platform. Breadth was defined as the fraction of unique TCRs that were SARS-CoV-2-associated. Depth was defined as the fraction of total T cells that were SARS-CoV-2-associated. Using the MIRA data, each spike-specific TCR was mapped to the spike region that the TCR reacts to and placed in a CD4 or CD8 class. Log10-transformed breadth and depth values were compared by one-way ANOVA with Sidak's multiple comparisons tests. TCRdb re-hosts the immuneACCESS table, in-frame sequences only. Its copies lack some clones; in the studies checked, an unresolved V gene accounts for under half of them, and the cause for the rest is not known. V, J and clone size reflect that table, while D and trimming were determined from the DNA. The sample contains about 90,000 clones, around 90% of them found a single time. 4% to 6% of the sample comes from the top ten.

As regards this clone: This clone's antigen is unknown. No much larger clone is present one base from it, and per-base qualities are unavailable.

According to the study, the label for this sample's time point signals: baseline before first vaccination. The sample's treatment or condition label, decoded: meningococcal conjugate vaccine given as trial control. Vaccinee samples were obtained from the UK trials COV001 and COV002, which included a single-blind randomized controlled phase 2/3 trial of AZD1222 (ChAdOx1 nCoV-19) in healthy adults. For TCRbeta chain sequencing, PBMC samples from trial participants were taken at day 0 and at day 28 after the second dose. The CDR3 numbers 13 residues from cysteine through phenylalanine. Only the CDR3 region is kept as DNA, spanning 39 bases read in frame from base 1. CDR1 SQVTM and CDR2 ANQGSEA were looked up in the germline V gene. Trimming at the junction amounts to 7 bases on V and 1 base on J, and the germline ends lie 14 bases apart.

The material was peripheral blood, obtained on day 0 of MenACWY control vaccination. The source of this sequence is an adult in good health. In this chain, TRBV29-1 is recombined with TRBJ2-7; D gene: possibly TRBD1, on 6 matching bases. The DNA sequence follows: TGCAGCGCCGGGGACATCCTTTCCTACGAGCAGTACTTC. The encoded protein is CSAGDILSYEQYF.